This T cell receptor (beta chain) stems from a study of cytomegalovirus exposure and HLA in healthy donors. In the PCR, 60 Vbeta and 13 Jbeta primers were used. The method was immunoSEQ multiplex PCR; TCRdb's version includes in-frame clones alone and lacks a portion of them. The sample holds 150,000 to 200,000 clones, around 80% seen once. CDR1 GTSNPN and CDR2 SVGIG come from the germline V gene (reference sequence). CDR3 length equals 15 residues. Between the trimmed V and J ends, which lost 4 bases and 0 bases, there was a span of 13 bases. Regarding this clone: Antigen unknown.

General study results and limits: Cytomegalovirus association was assigned to under 200 TCR beta chains.

The specimen was PBMCs. The source is a woman aged 25 to 39 in good health and CMV-seropositive. This rearrangement joins TRBV30 to TRBJ1-5; D unresolved. CDR3 protein: CAWTGGSDSNQPQHF. CDR3 nucleotides: TGTGCCTGGACAGGAGGCAGCGATAGCAATCAGCCCCAGCATTTT.